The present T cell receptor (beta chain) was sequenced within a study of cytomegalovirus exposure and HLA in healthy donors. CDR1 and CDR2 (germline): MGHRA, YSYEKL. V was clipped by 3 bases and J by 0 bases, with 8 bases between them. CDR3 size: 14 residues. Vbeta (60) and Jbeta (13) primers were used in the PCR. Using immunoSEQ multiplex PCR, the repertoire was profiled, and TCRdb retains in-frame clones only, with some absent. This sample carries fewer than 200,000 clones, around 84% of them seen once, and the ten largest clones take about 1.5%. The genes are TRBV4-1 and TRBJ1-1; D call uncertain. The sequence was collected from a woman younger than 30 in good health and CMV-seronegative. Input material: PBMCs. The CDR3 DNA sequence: TGCGCCAGCAGCCACCCGGACTTGAACACTGAAGCTTTCTTT. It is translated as CASSHPDLNTEAFF.